The text below deals with one T cell receptor (beta chain). The table came from immunoSEQ multiplex PCR; TCRdb's copy has only in-frame clones and leaves some out. The table lists some 120,000 clones, over 75% of them singletons. This specimen belongs to a study of blood T cell repertoires in COVID-19. About the research overall: Samples representing acute and convalescent COVID-19 were sourced from the United States, Italy and Spain.

V lost 4 bases, J lost 1 base, and 14 bases lay in between. The CDR3 spans 16 residues. CDR1 and CDR2 (germline): LGHDT, YNNKEL (reference sequence). What was sequenced was peripheral blood. The clonotype was recovered from a woman aged 60-70 years with acute or convalescent COVID-19. The chain employs TRBV3-1 (or the pseudogene TRBV3-2) and TRBJ1-3; D is possibly TRBD1 (5 bases). CDR3: CASSLGQLSSGNTIYF. DNA for the CDR3: TGTGCCAGCAGCCTAGGACAACTCTCTTCTGGAAACACCATATATTTT.